This TCR beta chain is drawn from a study of T cell responses to AZD1222 COVID-19 vaccine. This CDR3 spans 15 amino acids. Germline CDR1 reads SGHVS; CDR2 reads FNYEAQ. V lost 0 bases to trimming and J lost 1 base, with 9 bases between them. Clones were read by immunoSEQ multiplex PCR, and TCRdb kept only the in-frame ones, dropping some. The sample includes around 130,000 clones, about 89% of them seen just once. This clonotype was sampled from an adult who received the AZD1222 COVID-19 vaccine. The sequencing here drew on peripheral blood, taken 28 days after the second AZD1222 dose. The rearrangement uses TRBV7-6 and TRBJ1-1, with D possibly TRBD1 on 5 matching bases. The CDR3 DNA is TGTGCCAGCAGCTTAGCGCCGAGGGGGAACACTGAAGCTTTCTTT. It yields the protein CASSLAPRGNTEAFF. Using reference TRBV7-6 and TRBJ1-1 for the parts outside the CDR3, the full variable domain is GAGVSQSPRYKVTKRGQDVALRCDPISGHVSLYWYRQALGQGPEFLTYFNYEAQQDKSGLPNDRFSAERPEGSISTLTIQRTEQRDSAMYRCASSLAPRGNTEAFFGQGTRLTVV.